What follows are 5 T cell receptor beta chains derived from one specimen sequenced in a study of OX40 agonist ivuxolimab in advanced cancers. The assay was immunoSEQ multiplex PCR, and TCRdb's table has in-frame clones only and misses some. This sample yields about 150,000 clones, of which 94% are seen a single time; just over 0.3% belongs to the top ten. The sequenced sample was CD4+ or CD8+ T cells sorted from blood, obtained in a trial of the OX40 agonist ivuxolimab. The source of these receptors is an adult with an advanced solid tumor such as melanoma, head and neck, liver or kidney cancer.

The DNA for the CDR3 is TGTGCCAGCAGCTACCTGAAAGGCTCCTACGAGCAGTACTTC. Its translation is CASSYLKGSYEQYF. The chain is built from TRBV11-2 and TRBJ2-7; D unclear. Deletions cut 4 bases from V and 0 bases from J, with 10 bases between. CDR3 size: 14 residues. Germline V gene sequence: CDR1 SGHAT, CDR2 FQNNGV. Full variable domain (rest looked up from reference TRBV11-2 and TRBJ2-7): EAGVAQSPRYKIIEKRQSVAFWCNPISGHATLYWYQQILGQGPKLLIQFQNNGVVDDSQLPKDRFSAERLKGVDSTLKIQPAKLEDSAVYLCASSYLKGSYEQYFGPGTRLTVT.

The CDR3 coding sequence is TGTGCCAGCTGGTCGACAGGAAACACTGAAGCTTTCTTT. This codes for CASWSTGNTEAFF. The chain recombines TRBV18 with TRBJ1-1, with D tentatively TRBD1 (6 bases). Germline CDR1 and CDR2: KGHSH and LQKENI. The germline V and J ends were trimmed by 7 bases and 2 bases, with 11 bases remaining between them. The CDR3 has 13 amino acids.

The J gene is TRBJ1-3, the V gene TRBV7-2, with 9 bases aligning to TRBD1. V shed 2 bases and J 2 bases; nucleotides not matched to a gene: 4. The CDR3 loop spans 16 amino acids. Germline CDR1 is SGHTA and CDR2 is FQGNSA. CDR3 sequence (DNA): TGTGCCAGCAGCTTATCGGGGGACAGGGCTGGAAACACCATATATTTT. Protein: CASSLSGDRAGNTIYF.

This chain joins TRBV6-1 and TRBJ2-7; D unresolved. Germline lookup yields CDR1 MNHNS and CDR2 SASEGT. V was clipped by 11 bases and J by 5 bases, with 16 bases between them. The CDR3 loop spans 12 amino acids. The CDR3 sequence is CAYRTRGNEQYF. The DNA of the CDR3 is TGTGCCTATCGGACCCGAGGCAACGAGCAGTACTTC.

This chain joins TRBV19 and TRBJ1-5; no clear D. CDR1 and CDR2 (germline): LNHDA, SQIVND (reference sequence). Between the trimmed V and J ends, which lost 2 bases and 0 bases, there was a span of 17 bases. CDR3 length: 18 residues. The CDR3 protein is CASSITGWGTYSNQPQHF. Written as DNA, the CDR3 is TGTGCCAGTAGTATAACGGGGTGGGGAACTTATAGCAATCAGCCCCAGCATTTT.